What follows are 10 T cell receptor beta chains derived from one specimen sequenced in a study of metastatic and nonmetastatic thyroid tumors. TCRdb re-called the PCR reads with MiXCR. Of just over 70,000 clones in the sample, more than 15% are singletons; the top ten hold more than 10%. Every patient was untreated before thyroid surgery. The sequencing input was blood. Receptor source: a female donor with papillary thyroid cancer or a benign thyroid nodule (not recorded which). Some clones in this sample may be carry-over from other donors' samples.

This clone was seen repeatedly, ten times or more. The rearrangement links TRBV7-9 to TRBJ2-7, with 7 positions matching TRBD1. The CDR3 loop spans 15 amino acids. The germline CDR1 and CDR2 sequences are SEHNR and FQNEAQ (reference sequence). V was pared by 0 bases and J by 6 bases, with 8 bases of the junction left unmatched. This CDR3 is CASSLATGFSGEQYF. For the CDR3, the DNA is TGTGCCAGCAGCTTAGCGACAGGGTTTTCGGGCGAGCAGTACTTC. Combining the CDR3 with reference TRBV7-9 and TRBJ2-7 gives the whole variable domain DTGVSQNPRHKITKRGQNVTFRCDPISEHNRLYWYRQTLGQGPEFLTYFQNEAQLEKSRLLSDRFSAERPKGSFSTLEIQRTEQGDSAMYLCASSLATGFSGEQYFGPGTRLTVT.

J is TRBJ2-7 and V is TRBV28, with 10 bases identical to TRBD1. The germline gives CDR1 MDHEN, CDR2 SYDVKM. The CDR3 sequence is 14 residues long. Trimming took 8 bases from V and 3 from J; bases not matched to a gene: 7. The DNA of the CDR3 is TGTGCCAGCCTCCTGGGACAGGGGAACTACGAGCAGTACTTC. Translated: CASLLGQGNYEQYF. Together with reference TRBV28 and TRBJ2-7, the CDR3 gives the full variable domain: DVKVTQSSRYLVKRTGEKVFLECVQDMDHENMFWYRQDPGLGLRLIYFSYDVKMKEKGDIPEGYSVSREKKERFSLILESASTNQTSMYLCASLLGQGNYEQYFGPGTRLTVT.

This clone was counted ten times or more. This sequence joins TRBV5-1 and TRBJ2-3; D call uncertain. CDR3 length equals 16 residues. The V end lost 4 bases, the J end lost 0 bases, and 15 bases lay between the germline ends. Germline assignment: CDR1 SGHRS and CDR2 YFSETQ. CDR3 nucleotides: TGCGCCAGCAGCCGGCCGGAAAGTCCTAGCACAGATACGCAGTATTTT. Translating gives CASSRPESPSTDTQYF.

This clone was observed a few times. Relative to the germline gene, one junction end is altered; a read error may explain this. The rearrangement joins TRBV6-1 to TRBJ2-2, with D perhaps assigned TRBD1 or TRBD2 (5 bases each). CDR3 size: 14 residues. Germline assignment: CDR1 MNHNS and CDR2 SASEGT. The CDR3 sequence is CASKGTGGTLELLF. For the CDR3, the DNA is TGTGCCAGCAAAGGGACCGGAGGAACCTTGGAGCTGCTTTTT.

This clone was seen many times. This sequence may be a read error, since a much larger clone differs from it by one base. Other DNA variants within this sample encode the same CDR3. V is TRBV12-3 or TRBV12-4 and J is TRBJ1-2; D gene ambiguous. The CDR3 extends over 13 amino acids. V lost 5 bases and J lost 4, with 11 bases in between. The DNA for the CDR3 is TGTGCCAGCAGTCGGGAGGGCCTCTATGGCTACACCTTC. It encodes CASSREGLYGYTF.

This clone was detected many times. The chain joins TRBV6-1 to TRBJ1-2, with D unresolved. CDR1 is MNHNS and CDR2 is SASEGT in the germline V gene. The CDR3 is 15 amino acids. V was cut by 6 bases and J by 1 base, with 15 bases left in between. Here the CDR3 reads CASSFPRGNNYGYTF. In nucleotides, the CDR3 is TGTGCCAGCAGCTTCCCCCGCGGGAATAACTATGGCTACACCTTC.

This clone occurred many times. The CDR3 loop is CSAREWGQGNSPLHF. The CDR3 DNA follows: TGCAGTGCTAGAGAGTGGGGGCAGGGAAATTCACCCCTCCACTTT. This chain joins TRBV20-1 and TRBJ1-6, with D possibly TRBD1 on 6 matching bases. V lost 0 bases and J 7 bases, leaving 13 bases between the germline ends. The CDR3 contains 15 residues. Germline CDR1 is DFQATT and CDR2 is SNEGSKA (reference sequence).

Many counts were recorded for this clone. The CDR3 DNA follows: TGTGCCAGCAGCCCGACTAACGGGAGGGATACGCAGTATTTT. Amino acids: CASSPTNGRDTQYF. J is TRBJ2-3 and V is TRBV4-2, with 7 bases aligning to TRBD2. This CDR3 spans 14 amino acids. CDR1 and CDR2 from the germline V gene are LGHNA and YNFKEQ. The trim removed 4 bases at V and 6 bases at J, leaving 7 bases unmatched.

This chain uses TRBV4-2 with TRBJ2-7, with a tentative D call TRBD1 (6 bases). Trimming shortened V by 0 bases and J by 2 bases, and 14 bases separated the two germline ends. Germline CDR1 and CDR2: LGHNA and YNFKEQ. The CDR3 consists of 16 residues. The DNA for the CDR3 is TGTGCCAGCAGCCAAGATAGGGCCAGGGGCACCTACGAGCAGTACTTC. This gives the protein CASSQDRARGTYEQYF.

V gene TRBV28 combines with J gene TRBJ1-5; D is uncertain. The CDR3 is 17 residues long. V lost 3 bases, J lost 2 bases, and 17 bases lay in between. CDR1 and CDR2 from the germline V gene are MDHEN and SYDVKM. The CDR3: CASSFIGRTGGNQPQHF. The CDR3 DNA is TGTGCCAGCAGTTTTATAGGGAGAACCGGGGGCAATCAGCCCCAGCATTTT.